These 30 T cell receptor beta chains originate from one sample sequenced in a study of cytomegalovirus exposure and HLA in healthy donors. PCR used 60 Vbeta primers and 13 Jbeta primers. Measured with immunoSEQ multiplex PCR; TCRdb has only the in-frame clones, and not every one. The repertoire holds 150,000 or so clones, with approximately 70% as singletons. Sequencing input: PBMCs. These receptors all stem from a woman aged 55-70 years in good health and CMV-seropositive.

In its sample, this clone was seen a few times. The chain is built from TRBV27 and TRBJ1-5, with 7 bases that match TRBD1. The CDR3 consists of 14 residues. V gave up 8 bases and J gave up 1 base; unmatched junction bases: 5. The germline CDR1 and CDR2 sequences are MNHEY and SMNVEV (reference sequence). Here the CDR3 reads CASRQGLSNQPQHF. CDR3 coding DNA: TGTGCCAGCCGACAGGGTTTAAGCAATCAGCCCCAGCATTTT.

The V gene is TRBV10-3, the J gene TRBJ1-2; TRBD1 aligns across 10 bases. Germline CDR1 is ENHRY and CDR2 is SYGVKD. The CDR3 consists of 14 residues. V was pared by 8 bases and J by 6 bases, with 9 bases of the junction left unmatched. The CDR3 DNA reads as TGTGCCATCCGACCACTGGACAGGGGGGATGGCTACACCTTC. Its translation is CAIRPLDRGDGYTF.

J is TRBJ1-5 and V is TRBV19, with TRBD1 matching 8 bases. The J segment lost 4 bases and the V segment lost 8 bases, leaving 7 bases of the junction unmatched. CDR1 and CDR2 from the germline V gene are LNHDA and SQIVND (reference sequence). The CDR3 covers 14 residues. CDR3 loop: CASDRGTGNQPQHF. The CDR3 bases are TGTGCCAGTGACCGGGGGACAGGAAATCAGCCCCAGCATTTT.

V gene TRBV6-5 combines with J gene TRBJ2-5; 12 bases match TRBD2. J was trimmed by 4 bases and V by 5 bases; bases with no gene match: 5. The CDR3 spans 15 residues. Germline V gene data show CDR1 as MNHEY and CDR2 as SVGAGI. CDR3: CASSRGLAGLETQYF. For the CDR3, the DNA is TGTGCCAGCAGTCGCGGACTAGCGGGACTAGAGACCCAGTACTTC.

This clone was observed a few times. The identical CDR3 is also encoded by other nucleotide sequences in the sample. The chain couples TRBV7-9 to TRBJ2-7, with 9 bases that match TRBD1. Germline assignment: CDR1 SEHNR and CDR2 FQNEAQ (reference sequence). The V segment lost 4 bases and the J segment 1 base; nucleotides outside the gene matches: 2. CDR3 length: 14 amino acids. The CDR3 DNA follows: TGTGCCAGCAGCTCCGGGACAGGGTCCTACGAGCAGTACTTC. This gives the protein CASSSGTGSYEQYF.

This chain links TRBV18 with TRBJ1-5, with 9 positions matching TRBD1. CDR1 is KGHSH, CDR2 LQKENI, per germline. The CDR3 covers 14 residues. J gave up 6 bases and V 2 bases, and 2 bases lay outside the gene matches. The CDR3, as DNA: TGTGCCAGCTCACCAAAACAGGGGGCTCAGCCCCAGCATTTT. Residues: CASSPKQGAQPQHF.

V usage is TRBV5-1 and J usage is TRBJ1-1; D possibly corresponds to TRBD1 (6 bases). There are 15 residues in the CDR3. Germline lookup yields CDR1 SGHRS and CDR2 YFSETQ. V gave up 0 bases and J gave up 4 bases, with 13 bases separating them. CDR3 sequence: CASSLATGLGTEAFF. The CDR3 nucleotides read TGCGCCAGCAGCTTGGCGACAGGATTAGGCACTGAAGCTTTCTTT.

This chain links TRBV19 with TRBJ1-5; D is uncertain. The CDR3 is made up of 15 amino acids. V lost 5 bases, J lost 3 bases, and 14 bases lay in between. Per germline, CDR1 LNHDA and CDR2 SQIVND (reference sequence). The CDR3 protein is CASSFQDGLNQPQHF. DNA of the CDR3: TGTGCCAGTAGTTTCCAAGACGGACTCAATCAGCCCCAGCATTTT.

The chain links TRBV28 to TRBJ1-1; D ambiguous. Germline assignment: CDR1 MDHEN and CDR2 SYDVKM. The CDR3 contains 14 residues. Trimming removed 6 bases from V and 1 base from J, with 12 bases in between. The CDR3 is CASRKAGGNTEAFF. The CDR3 DNA follows: TGTGCCAGCAGAAAAGCAGGTGGGAACACTGAAGCTTTCTTT. Full variable domain (missing parts from reference TRBV28 and TRBJ1-1): DVKVTQSSRYLVKRTGEKVFLECVQDMDHENMFWYRQDPGLGLRLIYFSYDVKMKEKGDIPEGYSVSREKKERFSLILESASTNQTSMYLCASRKAGGNTEAFFGQGTRLTVV.

The gene calls are TRBV5-7 and TRBJ2-5; TRBD2 might be the D (7 bases). TRBV5-7 is assigned to the ORF class and has an uncertain function. This CDR3 has 14 residues. Trimming removed 9 bases from V and 5 bases from J, with 20 bases in between. CDR3 amino acids: CATEILGGQETQYF. CDR3 nucleotides: TGTGCCACCGAAATTCTCGGGGGGCAGGAGACCCAGTACTTC.

The sample holds a few counts of this clone. One end of the junction varies from germline; a read error may be responsible. This rearrangement joins TRBV4-1 to TRBJ1-2; TRBD1 matches at 8 bases. Per the germline V gene, CDR1 is MGHRA and CDR2 is YSYEKL. The CDR3 contains 12 residues. The CDR3 region is CASSHLRDRTVF. CDR3 sequence (DNA): TGCGCCAGCAGCCACCTCAGGGACAGGACAGTCTTC.

The CDR3 loop is CASSHGQGNNQPQHF. CDR3 sequence (DNA): TGTGCCAGCAGCCATGGACAGGGTAACAATCAGCCCCAGCATTTT. The rearrangement links TRBV28 to TRBJ1-5, with 8 nucleotides matching TRBD1. J lost 3 bases, V lost 6 bases, and 7 bases had no gene match. The CDR3 is 15 residues long. CDR1 and CDR2 from the germline V gene are MDHEN and SYDVKM.

A single count supports this clone. The chain employs TRBV2 and TRBJ2-3, with TRBD2 matching over 7 bases. Per germline, CDR1 SNHLY and CDR2 FYNNEI. V was pared by 5 bases and J by 6 bases, with 8 bases of the junction left unmatched. The CDR3 covers 14 residues. CDR3 nucleotides: TGTGCCAGCAGTAGGACTAGTAGTATGGATACGCAGTATTTT. Translated, it gives CASSRTSSMDTQYF.

For the CDR3, the DNA is TGTGCCAGCAGCCTCGGAGGCCTGTCCTACAATGAGCAGTTCTTC. Amino acids: CASSLGGLSYNEQFF. The V call is TRBV11-2, the J call TRBJ2-1, with D possibly TRBD2 on 5 matching bases. CDR1 and CDR2 from the germline V gene are SGHAT and FQNNGV. V gave up 5 bases and J gave up 1 base, with 12 bases separating them. This CDR3 has 15 amino acids.

The chain carries TRBV5-1 and TRBJ1-2; 7 nucleotides align to TRBD1. Losses at the gene ends were 4 bases for V and 2 bases for J; bases not matched to a gene: 2. Per germline, CDR1 SGHRS and CDR2 YFSETQ. The CDR3 spans 13 residues. The CDR3 sequence: CASSPDRNYGYTF. The DNA of the CDR3 is TGCGCCAGCAGCCCGGACAGGAACTATGGCTACACCTTC.

CDR3: CASSLGTSGNEQFF. The CDR3 DNA follows: TGCGCCAGCAGCCTCGGGACTAGCGGGAACGAGCAGTTCTTC. The rearrangement joins TRBV4-1 to TRBJ2-1, with 13 bases identical to TRBD2. The V gene's germline CDR1 is MGHRA and CDR2 YSYEKL. The CDR3 runs to 14 residues. V gave up 4 bases and J gave up 10 bases; unmatched junction bases: 4.

J is TRBJ1-1 and V is TRBV6-5; D is unresolved. V lost 6 bases and J 6 bases, leaving 17 bases between the germline ends. Germline CDR1 reads MNHEY; CDR2 reads SVGAGI. This CDR3 region has 14 residues. CDR3 nucleotide sequence: TGTGCCAGCAGCCTCCGGTCGGGGAGGGCTGAAGCTTTCTTT. It encodes CASSLRSGRAEAFF.

The rearrangement joins TRBV11-2 to TRBJ1-2; 8 bases match TRBD1. Germline V gene lookup returns CDR1 SGHAT and CDR2 FQNNGV. Germline trimming cut 4 bases from V and 0 bases from J; bases unmatched to any gene: 4. This CDR3 contains 15 residues. The CDR3 here is CASSYGQGPNYGYTF. The CDR3 DNA is TGTGCCAGCAGCTACGGACAGGGCCCTAACTATGGCTACACCTTC.

CDR3 region: CASGGGSLHSGANVLTF. For the CDR3, the DNA is TGTGCCAGTGGGGGGGGGTCCCTCCACTCTGGGGCCAACGTCCTGACTTTC. This rearrangement joins TRBV27 to TRBJ2-6; 7 bases agree with TRBD2. CDR3 length equals 17 residues. The germline CDR1 and CDR2 sequences are MNHEY and SMNVEV (reference sequence). V dropped 9 bases and J dropped 0; count of bases not matched to a gene: 11.

CDR3 in amino acids: CASSSIGGGSNQPQHF. CDR3 DNA: TGTGCCAGCAGCTCCATCGGCGGGGGTAGCAATCAGCCCCAGCATTTT. The chain links TRBV5-5 to TRBJ1-5, with D maybe TRBD1 (5 bases). This CDR3 is 16 amino acids long. CDR1 is SGHKS and CDR2 is YYEKEE in the germline V gene (reference sequence). V was pared by 3 bases and J by 0 bases, with 13 bases between. Drawing the rest from reference TRBV5-5 and TRBJ1-5, the complete variable domain is DAGVTQSPTHLIKTRGQQVTLRCSPISGHKSVSWYQQVLGQGPQFIFQYYEKEERGRGNFPDRFSARQFPNYSSELNVNALLLGDSALYLCASSSIGGGSNQPQHFGDGTRLSIL.

This clone has more than one count but fewer than ten. The CDR3 DNA is TGCGCCAGCAGCCCCGGGGGCGGGAGCAGCTACGAGCAGTACTTC. Translating it yields CASSPGGGSSYEQYF. This chain uses TRBV5-1 with TRBJ2-7, with D possibly TRBD2 on 7 matching bases. V was cut by 4 bases and J by 3 bases, with 17 bases left in between. Germline CDR1 is SGHRS and CDR2 is YFSETQ. The CDR3 has 15 residues.

The chain uses TRBV27 and TRBJ1-1; D is perhaps TRBD1 (5 bases). The CDR3 is 15 residues long. Germline CDR1 MNHEY, CDR2 SMNVEV (reference sequence). Deletions cut 2 bases from V and 4 bases from J, with 14 bases between. This chain's CDR3 is CASSLIRVGGTEAFF. CDR3 coding DNA: TGTGCCAGCAGTTTAATCAGGGTCGGTGGCACTGAAGCTTTCTTT.

The chain links TRBV27 to TRBJ1-4; 7 bases line up with TRBD1. The germline CDR1 and CDR2 sequences are MNHEY and SMNVEV (reference sequence). The CDR3 has 14 residues. The junction had 7 bases not matched to a gene; V was cut back by 5 bases and J by 7 bases. DNA of the CDR3: TGTGCCAGCAGTGCCCAGGGGGTAGGTGAAAAACTGTTTTTT. It is translated as CASSAQGVGEKLFF.

V is TRBV28 and J is TRBJ1-1; D gene unclear. V lost 7 bases and J lost 1, with 13 bases in between. CDR1 and CDR2 from the germline V gene are MDHEN and SYDVKM. CDR3 length equals 14 residues. CDR3 sequence (DNA): TGTGCCAGCACCCTCGGGAATTGGAACACTGAAGCTTTCTTT. This codes for CASTLGNWNTEAFF.

The rearrangement uses TRBV30 and TRBJ1-5; possible D gene TRBD1, 5 bases. CDR1 and CDR2 from the germline V gene are GTSNPN and SVGIG (reference sequence). This CDR3 has 13 amino acids. The germline V and J ends were trimmed by 3 bases and 1 base, with 7 bases remaining between them. The CDR3 protein is CAWSTGSNQPQHF. In DNA, the CDR3 is TGTGCCTGGAGCACAGGAAGCAATCAGCCCCAGCATTTT.

This clone has only one observation. This sequence joins TRBV2 and TRBJ2-1; D is unresolved. There are 14 residues in the CDR3. Germline V lookup: CDR1 SNHLY, CDR2 FYNNEI. V shed 4 bases and J shed 0 bases, with 7 bases lying between them. CDR3 in DNA: TGTGCCAGCAGTGGCGGATTCTCCTACAATGAGCAGTTCTTC. It encodes CASSGGFSYNEQFF.

The V and J genes are TRBV13 and TRBJ1-2; maybe TRBD1 (6 bases). The length of the CDR3 is 15 residues. Germline lookup yields CDR1 PRHDT and CDR2 FYEKMQ (reference sequence). Trimming cost V 4 bases and J 3 bases, with 15 bases left between them. The CDR3: CASSSATRGYYGYTF. In DNA form, the CDR3 reads TGTGCCAGCAGCTCGGCCACCAGGGGTTACTATGGCTACACCTTC. The full variable domain, its missing parts supplied by reference TRBV13 and TRBJ1-2, is AAGVIQSPRHLIKEKRETATLKCYPIPRHDTVYWYQQGPGQDPQFLISFYEKMQSDKGSIPDRFSAQQFSDYHSELNMSSLELGDSALYFCASSSATRGYYGYTFGSGTRLTVV.

The chain carries TRBV11-2 and TRBJ2-2; D unresolved. Looked up from germline, CDR1 is SGHAT and CDR2 is FQNNGV. Trimming removed 5 bases from V and 4 bases from J, with 11 bases in between. This CDR3 spans 14 amino acids. The CDR3 spells CASSPAARTGELFF. For the CDR3, the DNA is TGTGCCAGCAGCCCGGCGGCCCGCACCGGGGAGCTGTTTTTT.

CDR3 DNA sequence: TGTGCCAGTAGTCACCTAGGCCGGAGACAGGGGGACTATGGCTACACCTTC. Translated: CASSHLGRRQGDYGYTF. This chain joins TRBV19 and TRBJ1-2, with TRBD1 matching 9 bases. The CDR3 contains 17 residues. Germline trimming cut 5 bases from V and 3 bases from J; bases unmatched to any gene: 13. Germline CDR1 is LNHDA and CDR2 is SQIVND (reference sequence).

The chain links TRBV13 to TRBJ1-2; D possibly corresponds to TRBD1 (5 bases). The CDR3 sequence is 15 residues long. CDR1 and CDR2 from the germline V gene are PRHDT and FYEKMQ (reference sequence). V lost 1 base to trimming and J lost 4 bases, with 13 bases between them. CDR3 nucleotides: TGTGCCAGCAGCTTAGACAGCGGGGGACTCTATGGCTACACCTTC. Translated, it gives CASSLDSGGLYGYTF.